This T cell receptor beta chain was found in a study of T cells in Graves' hyperthyroidism and ophthalmopathy. Study-wide results and caveats: Among clonotypes expanded in thyroid above 0.001, most were also found in blood. A model built on 13 V-J features separated ophthalmopathy from stable hyperthyroidism.

This CDR3 comprises 16 residues. The germline V gene has CDR1 SGHNT and CDR2 YYREEE (reference sequence). J was trimmed by 2 bases and V by 4 bases; bases with no gene match: 3. Clinical Activity Scores of at least 3, NOSPECS grades of at least 4 and durations under 3 months characterized ophthalmopathy patients. The authors obtained PBMCs from about 9.5 ml of fresh peripheral blood. RNA transcripts yielded amplified TCR beta CDR3 regions. HTBI primers were employed in a first-round RT-PCR of the TCR CDR3. TCRdb ran MiXCR on the multiplex PCR reads and lists one entry per CDR3 protein. The sample includes about 640,000 distinct CDR3 sequences, roughly 14% of them seen just once. As concerns this clonotype: Its antigen is unidentified.

The V and J genes are TRBV5-4 and TRBJ2-3, with TRBD2 identical over 14 bases. This receptor was obtained from a woman aged 45-59 years with Graves' ophthalmopathy. The material sequenced was blood. CDR3 loop: CASSMGLAGVTDTQYF. CDR3 DNA sequence: TGTGCCAGCAGCATGGGACTAGCGGGAGTCACAGATACGCAGTATTTT.